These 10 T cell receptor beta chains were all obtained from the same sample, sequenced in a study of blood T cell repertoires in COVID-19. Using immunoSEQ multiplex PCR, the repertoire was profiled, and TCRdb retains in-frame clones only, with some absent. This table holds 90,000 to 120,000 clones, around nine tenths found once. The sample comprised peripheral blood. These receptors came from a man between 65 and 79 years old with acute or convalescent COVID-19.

The CDR3 loop is CASSQLRTGRTRNSPLHF. The CDR3 DNA sequence: TGCGCCAGCAGTCAGCTTCGGACAGGGCGTACTCGTAATTCACCCCTCCACTTT. The J gene is TRBJ1-6, the V gene TRBV10-2; TRBD1 aligns across 8 bases. This CDR3 is 18 amino acids long. Trimming took 5 bases from V and 6 from J; bases not matched to a gene: 15. Germline V gene data show CDR1 as WSHSY and CDR2 as SAAADI.

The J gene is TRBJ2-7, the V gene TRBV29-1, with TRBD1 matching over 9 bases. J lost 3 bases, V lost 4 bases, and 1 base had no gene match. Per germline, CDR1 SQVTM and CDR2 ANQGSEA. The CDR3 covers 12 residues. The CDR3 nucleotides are TGCAGCGTTGCGGGACAGGGCTACGAGCAGTACTTC. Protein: CSVAGQGYEQYF.

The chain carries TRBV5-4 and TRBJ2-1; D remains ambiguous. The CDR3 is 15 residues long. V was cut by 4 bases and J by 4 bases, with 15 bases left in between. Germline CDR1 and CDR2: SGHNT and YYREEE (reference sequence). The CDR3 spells CASSRSPGVYNEQFF. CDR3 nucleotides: TGTGCCAGCAGCCGAAGTCCCGGAGTATACAATGAGCAGTTCTTC.

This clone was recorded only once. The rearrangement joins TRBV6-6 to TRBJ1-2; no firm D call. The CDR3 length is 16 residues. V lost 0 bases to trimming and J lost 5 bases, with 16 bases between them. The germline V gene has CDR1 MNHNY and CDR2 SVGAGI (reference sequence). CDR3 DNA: TGTGCCAGCAGTTACTCCGCGGGTGGGGTCATTTATGGCTACACCTTC. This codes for CASSYSAGGVIYGYTF.

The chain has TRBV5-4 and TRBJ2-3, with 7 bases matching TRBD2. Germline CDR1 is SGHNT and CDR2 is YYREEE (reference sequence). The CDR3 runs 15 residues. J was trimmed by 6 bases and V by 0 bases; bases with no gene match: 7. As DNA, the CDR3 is TGTGCCAGCAGCTTGGGAGCGGGACCATGGGATACGCAGTATTTT. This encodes CASSLGAGPWDTQYF.

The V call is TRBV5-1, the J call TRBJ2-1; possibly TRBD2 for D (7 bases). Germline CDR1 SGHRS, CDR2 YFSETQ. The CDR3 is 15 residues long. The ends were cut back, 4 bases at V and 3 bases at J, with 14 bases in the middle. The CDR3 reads CASSRAGQNYNEQFF. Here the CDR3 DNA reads TGCGCCAGCAGCAGAGCGGGACAAAACTACAATGAGCAGTTCTTC.

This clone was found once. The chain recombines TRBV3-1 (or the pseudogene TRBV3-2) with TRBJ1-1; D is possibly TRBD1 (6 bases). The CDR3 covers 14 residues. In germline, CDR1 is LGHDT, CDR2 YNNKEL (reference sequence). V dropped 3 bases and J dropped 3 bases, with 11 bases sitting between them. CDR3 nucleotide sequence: TGTGCCAGCAGCCACACCTGGACAGACACTGAAGCTTTCTTT. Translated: CASSHTWTDTEAFF.

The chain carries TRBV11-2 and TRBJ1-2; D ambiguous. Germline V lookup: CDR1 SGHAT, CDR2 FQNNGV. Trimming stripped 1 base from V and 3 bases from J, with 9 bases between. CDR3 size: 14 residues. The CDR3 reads CASSLGGSHYGYTF. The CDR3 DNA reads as TGTGCCAGCAGCTTAGGAGGGAGCCACTATGGCTACACCTTC.

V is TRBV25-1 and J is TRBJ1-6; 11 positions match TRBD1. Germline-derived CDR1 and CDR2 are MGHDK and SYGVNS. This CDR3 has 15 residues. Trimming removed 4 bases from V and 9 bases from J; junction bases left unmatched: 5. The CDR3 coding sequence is TGTGCCAGCAGTGTCTCCGGGACAGGGGGTTCACCCCTCCACTTT. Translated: CASSVSGTGGSPLHF.

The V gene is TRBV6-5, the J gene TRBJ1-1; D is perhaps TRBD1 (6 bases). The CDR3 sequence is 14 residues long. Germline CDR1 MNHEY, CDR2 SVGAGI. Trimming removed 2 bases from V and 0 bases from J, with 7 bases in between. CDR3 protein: CASSYGTLNTEAFF. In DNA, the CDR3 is TGTGCCAGCAGTTACGGGACATTGAACACTGAAGCTTTCTTT.